This TCR beta chain appears in the sequencing data of a study of blood T cell repertoires in COVID-19. Study context: Whether acute or convalescent, the COVID-19 samples came from the United States, Italy and Spain. PBMCs, B-cell-depleted T cells, or T cells were the source of the cDNA or gDNA that made up the material.

Germline V gene sequence: CDR1 SGHVS, CDR2 FQNEAQ. The V and J ends lost 1 base and 5 bases respectively, with 8 bases between them. The CDR3 sequence is 13 residues long. Authors' processing steps: By means of reference gene primer amplification, nucleated cell counts were estimated. Sequencing used immunoSEQ multiplex PCR; TCRdb keeps in-frame clones, though not all of them. That table gives V, J and clone size, and the DNA gave D and trimming. There are roughly 200,000 clones in the sample; about 70% occur only once, and approximately 9% lies in the top ten. This receptor was obtained from a woman aged 45-60 years with active or convalescent COVID-19. The sequencing input was peripheral blood. V gene TRBV7-8 combines with J gene TRBJ2-5, with D perhaps matching TRBD2 (5 bases). CDR3 nucleotides: TGTGCCAGCAGCTTAGGAGGGCGGGAGACCCAGTACTTC. As protein: CASSLGGRETQYF. Complete variable domain (other parts from reference TRBV7-8 and TRBJ2-5): GAGVSQSPRYKVAKRGQDVALRCDPISGHVSLFWYQQALGQGPEFLTYFQNEAQLDKSGLPSDRFFAERPEGSVSTLKIQRTQQEDSAVYLCASSLGGRETQYFGPGTRLLVL.